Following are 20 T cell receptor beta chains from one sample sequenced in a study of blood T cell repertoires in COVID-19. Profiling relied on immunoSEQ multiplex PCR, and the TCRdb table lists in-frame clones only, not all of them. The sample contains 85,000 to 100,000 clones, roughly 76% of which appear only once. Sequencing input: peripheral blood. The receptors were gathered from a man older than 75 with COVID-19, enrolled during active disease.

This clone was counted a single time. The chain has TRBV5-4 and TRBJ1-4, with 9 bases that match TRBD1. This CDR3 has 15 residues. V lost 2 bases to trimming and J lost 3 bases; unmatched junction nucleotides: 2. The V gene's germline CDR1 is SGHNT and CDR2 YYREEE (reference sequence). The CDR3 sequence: CASSFNRGPNEKLFF. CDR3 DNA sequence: TGTGCCAGCAGCTTTAACAGGGGGCCTAATGAAAAACTGTTTTTT. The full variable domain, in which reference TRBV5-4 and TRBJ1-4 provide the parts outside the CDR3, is ETGVTQSPTHLIKTRGQQVTLRCSSQSGHNTVSWYQQALGQGPQFIFQYYREEENGRGNFPPRFSGLQFPNYSSELNVNALELDDSALYLCASSFNRGPNEKLFFGSGTQLSVL.

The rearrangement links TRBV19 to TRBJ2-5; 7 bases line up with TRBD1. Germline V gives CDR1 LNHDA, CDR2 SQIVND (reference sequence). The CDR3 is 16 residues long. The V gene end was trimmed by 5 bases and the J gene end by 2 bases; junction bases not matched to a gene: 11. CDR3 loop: CASSVPGQRRQETQYF. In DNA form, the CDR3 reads TGTGCCAGTAGTGTGCCGGGACAGAGAAGACAAGAGACCCAGTACTTC. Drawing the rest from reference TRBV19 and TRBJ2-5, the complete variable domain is DGGITQSPKYLFRKEGQNVTLSCEQNLNHDAMYWYRQDPGQGLRLIYYSQIVNDFQKGDIAEGYSVSREKKESFPLTVTSAQKNPTAFYLCASSVPGQRRQETQYFGPGTRLLVL.

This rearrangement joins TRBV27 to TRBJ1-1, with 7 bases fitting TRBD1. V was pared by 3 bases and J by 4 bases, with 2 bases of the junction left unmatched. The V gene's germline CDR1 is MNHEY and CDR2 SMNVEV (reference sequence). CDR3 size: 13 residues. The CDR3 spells CASSFRGFTEAFF. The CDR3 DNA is TGTGCCAGCAGTTTCAGGGGGTTCACTGAAGCTTTCTTT.

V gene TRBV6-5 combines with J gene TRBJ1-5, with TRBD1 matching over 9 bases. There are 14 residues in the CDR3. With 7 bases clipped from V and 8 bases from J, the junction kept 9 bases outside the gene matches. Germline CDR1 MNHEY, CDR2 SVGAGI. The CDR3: CASNGQGPLEPQHF. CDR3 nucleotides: TGTGCCAGCAATGGACAGGGGCCCTTGGAGCCCCAGCATTTT.

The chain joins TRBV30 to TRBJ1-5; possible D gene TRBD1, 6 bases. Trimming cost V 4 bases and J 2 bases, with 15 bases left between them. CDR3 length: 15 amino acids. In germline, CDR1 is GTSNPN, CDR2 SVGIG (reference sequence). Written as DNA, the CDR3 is TGTGCCTGGAATCGGGGGGCGATTGGCAATCAGCCCCAGCATTTT. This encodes CAWNRGAIGNQPQHF.

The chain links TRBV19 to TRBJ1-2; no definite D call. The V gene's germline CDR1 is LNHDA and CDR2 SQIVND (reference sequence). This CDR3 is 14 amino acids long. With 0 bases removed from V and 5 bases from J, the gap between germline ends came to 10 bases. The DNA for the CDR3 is TGTGCCAGTAGTATAGATATATCGGTGTATGGCTACACCTTC. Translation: CASSIDISVYGYTF.

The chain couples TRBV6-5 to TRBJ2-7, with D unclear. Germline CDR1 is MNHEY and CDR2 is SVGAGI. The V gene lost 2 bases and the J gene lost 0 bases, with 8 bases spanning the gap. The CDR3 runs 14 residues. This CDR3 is CASSYRESSYEQYF. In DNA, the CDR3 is TGTGCCAGCAGTTACCGTGAGAGCTCCTACGAGCAGTACTTC.

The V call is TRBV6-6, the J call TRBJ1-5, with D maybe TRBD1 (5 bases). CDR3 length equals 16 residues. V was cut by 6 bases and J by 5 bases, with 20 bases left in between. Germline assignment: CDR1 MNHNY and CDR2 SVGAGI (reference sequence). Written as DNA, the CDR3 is TGTGCCAGCAGGAAACGGGACGGAGGGAACTATCAGCCCCAGCATTTT. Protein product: CASRKRDGGNYQPQHF.

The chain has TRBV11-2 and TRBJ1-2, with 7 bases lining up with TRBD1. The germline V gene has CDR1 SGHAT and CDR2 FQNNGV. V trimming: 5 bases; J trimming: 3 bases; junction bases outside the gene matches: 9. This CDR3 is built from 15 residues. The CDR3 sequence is CASSQTGIYYYGYTF. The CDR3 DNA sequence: TGTGCCAGCAGCCAGACAGGGATCTATTACTATGGCTACACCTTC.

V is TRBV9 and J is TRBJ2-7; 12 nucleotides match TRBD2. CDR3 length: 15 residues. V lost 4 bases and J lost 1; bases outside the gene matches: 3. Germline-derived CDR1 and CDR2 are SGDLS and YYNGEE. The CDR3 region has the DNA TGTGCCAGCAGCACGGGACTAGCGGGTTCCTACGAGCAGTACTTC. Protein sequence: CASSTGLAGSYEQYF.

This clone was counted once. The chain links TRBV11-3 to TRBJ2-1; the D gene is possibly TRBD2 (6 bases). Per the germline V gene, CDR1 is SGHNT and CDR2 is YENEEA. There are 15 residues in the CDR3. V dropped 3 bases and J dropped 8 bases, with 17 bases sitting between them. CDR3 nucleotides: TGTGCCAGCAGCTTGACGGGAGCTTCTTATTATGAGCAGTTCTTC. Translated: CASSLTGASYYEQFF.

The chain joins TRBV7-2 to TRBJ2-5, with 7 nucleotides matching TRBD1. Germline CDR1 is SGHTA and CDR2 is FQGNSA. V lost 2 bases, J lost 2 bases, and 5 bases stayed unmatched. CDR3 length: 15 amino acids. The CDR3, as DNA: TGTGCCAGCAGCTTACTGGACAGGACTCAAGAGACCCAGTACTTC. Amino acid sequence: CASSLLDRTQETQYF.

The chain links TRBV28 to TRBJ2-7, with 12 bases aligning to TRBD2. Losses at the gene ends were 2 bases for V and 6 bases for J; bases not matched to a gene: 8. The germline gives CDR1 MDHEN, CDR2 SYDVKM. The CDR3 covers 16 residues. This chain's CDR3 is CASSLASGTSGFEQYF. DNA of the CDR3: TGTGCCAGCAGTTTAGCTTCCGGGACTAGCGGGTTCGAGCAGTACTTC. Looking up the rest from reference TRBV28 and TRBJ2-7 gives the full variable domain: DVKVTQSSRYLVKRTGEKVFLECVQDMDHENMFWYRQDPGLGLRLIYFSYDVKMKEKGDIPEGYSVSREKKERFSLILESASTNQTSMYLCASSLASGTSGFEQYFGPGTRLTVT.

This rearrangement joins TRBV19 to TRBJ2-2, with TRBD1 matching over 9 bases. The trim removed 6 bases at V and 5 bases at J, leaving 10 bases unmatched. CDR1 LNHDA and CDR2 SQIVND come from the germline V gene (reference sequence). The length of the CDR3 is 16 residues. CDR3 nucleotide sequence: TGTGCCAGTAGCCCATTTGACAGGGGGGAAACCGGGGAGCTGTTTTTT. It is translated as CASSPFDRGETGELFF.

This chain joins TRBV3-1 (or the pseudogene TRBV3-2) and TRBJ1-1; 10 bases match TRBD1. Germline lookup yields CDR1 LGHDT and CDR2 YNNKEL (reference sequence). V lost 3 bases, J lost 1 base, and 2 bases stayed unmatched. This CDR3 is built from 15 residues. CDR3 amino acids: CASSHRDRGNTEAFF. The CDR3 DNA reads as TGTGCCAGCAGCCACCGGGACAGGGGGAACACTGAAGCTTTCTTT.

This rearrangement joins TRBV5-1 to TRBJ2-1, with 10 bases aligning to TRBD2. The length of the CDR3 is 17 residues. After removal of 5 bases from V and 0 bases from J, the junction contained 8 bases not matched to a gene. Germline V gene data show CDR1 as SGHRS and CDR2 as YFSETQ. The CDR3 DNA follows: TGCGCCAGCAGGCGACTAGCGGGTTCTCGCTCCTACAATGAGCAGTTCTTC. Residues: CASRRLAGSRSYNEQFF.

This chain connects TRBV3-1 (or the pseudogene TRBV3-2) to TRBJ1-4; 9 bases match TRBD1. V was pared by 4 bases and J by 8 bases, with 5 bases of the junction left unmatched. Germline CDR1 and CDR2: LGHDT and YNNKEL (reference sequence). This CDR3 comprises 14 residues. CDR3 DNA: TGTGCCAGCAGCCCCGGGACAGGGAAGGAAAAACTGTTTTTT. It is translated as CASSPGTGKEKLFF.

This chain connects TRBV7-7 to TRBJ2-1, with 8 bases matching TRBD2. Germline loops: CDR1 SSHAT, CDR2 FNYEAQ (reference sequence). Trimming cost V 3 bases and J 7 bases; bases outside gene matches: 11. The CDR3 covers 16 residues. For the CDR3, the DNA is TGTGCCAGCAGCTTGTACGCCGGGACTAGGTCAAATGAGCAGTTCTTC. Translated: CASSLYAGTRSNEQFF. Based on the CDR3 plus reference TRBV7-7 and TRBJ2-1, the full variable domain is GAGVSQSPRYKVTKRGQDVTLRCDPISSHATLYWYQQALGQGPEFLTYFNYEAQPDKSGLPSDRFSAERPEGSISTLTIQRTEQRDSAMYRCASSLYAGTRSNEQFFGPGTRLTVL.

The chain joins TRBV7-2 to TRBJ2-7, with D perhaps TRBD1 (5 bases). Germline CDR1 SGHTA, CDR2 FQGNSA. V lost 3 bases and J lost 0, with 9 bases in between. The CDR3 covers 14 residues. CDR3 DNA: TGTGCCAGCAGCTTCAGACAGAGCTCCTACGAGCAGTACTTC. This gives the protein CASSFRQSSYEQYF.

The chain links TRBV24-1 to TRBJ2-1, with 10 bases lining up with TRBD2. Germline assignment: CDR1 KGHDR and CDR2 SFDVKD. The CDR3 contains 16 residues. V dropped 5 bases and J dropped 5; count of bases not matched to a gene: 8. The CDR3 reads CATSASAGGVDNEQFF. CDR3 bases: TGTGCCACCAGTGCCTCAGCGGGGGGGGTTGACAATGAGCAGTTCTTC.